A single TCR beta chain is shown here with its context. The target antigen is unknown. The sample originates from a study of cytomegalovirus exposure and HLA in healthy donors. Germline assignment: CDR1 LNHDA and CDR2 SQIVND (reference sequence). V was pared by 6 bases and J by 5 bases, with 10 bases of the junction left unmatched. The CDR3 runs 16 residues. Each donor was nominally healthy when sampled (though unrecorded immune exposures were likely). The study ran its PCR with 60 Vbeta and 13 Jbeta primers. The assay was immunoSEQ multiplex PCR, and TCRdb's table has in-frame clones only and misses some. The repertoire holds around 180,000 clones, with almost 85% as singletons. The study, taken as a whole, reports: The later analysis indicated that the majority of CMV-associated TCR beta chains appeared HLA-restricted. Researchers left out some V segments, among them TRBV6-2 and TRBV6-3, as indistinguishable. Cytomegalovirus association was listed for around 180 TCR beta chains.

The receptor was derived from a boy between 10 and 17 years old in good health and CMV-seronegative. The genes are TRBV19 and TRBJ2-2, with 9 bases fitting TRBD2. The specimen was PBMCs. The CDR3 spells CASRVAGTSLTGELFF. Here the CDR3 DNA reads TGTGCCAGTAGGGTCGCCGGGACTAGCTTAACCGGGGAGCTGTTTTTT.